This is a list of T cell receptor beta chains from one sample in a study of cytomegalovirus exposure and HLA in healthy donors. The repertoire was sequenced with immunoSEQ multiplex PCR; TCRdb's copy has only in-frame clones and lacks some. Here the sample spans around 170,000 clones, 78% being singletons. Specimen: PBMCs. These receptors all come from a woman between 35 and 50 years old in good health and CMV-seropositive. The CDR3 runs from the conserved cysteine through the conserved F or W. D genes are given only for firm matches. Not all rows give a size; the values are once, few, many and, for expanded clones, a class.

D: TRBD2; size: -; J: TRBJ2-1; V: TRBV11-3; DNA: TGTGCCAGCAGCCCGGGGTTGGGTACGCGGGGGGGTTACAATGAGCAGTTCTTC; CDR3: CASSPGLGTRGGYNEQFF
D: -; size: once; J: TRBJ2-7; V: TRBV28; DNA: TGTGCCAGCACCTCGATGGGGAGCTCCTACGAGCAGTACTTC; CDR3: CASTSMGSSYEQYF
D: -; size: -; J: TRBJ1-3; V: TRBV30; DNA: TGTGCCTGGAGTGCCGTCTCTGGAAACACCATATATTTT; CDR3: CAWSAVSGNTIYF
D: -; size: -; J: TRBJ2-3; V: TRBV20-1; DNA: TGCAGTGCTACTAGCACAGATACGCAGTATTTT; CDR3: CSATSTDTQYF
D: -; size: few; J: TRBJ1-3; V: TRBV30; DNA: TGTGCCTGGCGGCCGGGGGGTTCTGGAAACACCATATATTTT; CDR3: CAWRPGGSGNTIYF
D: TRBD1; size: -; J: TRBJ1-1; V: TRBV5-5; DNA: TGTGCCAGCAGCTTGGGACAGGGGAAAGCTTTCTTT; CDR3: CASSLGQGKAFF
D: TRBD2; size: -; J: TRBJ2-2; V: TRBV11-2; DNA: TGTGCCAGCAGCCTCGGACTAGCGAGACCGAACACCGGGGAGCTGTTTTTT; CDR3: CASSLGLARPNTGELFF
D: -; size: -; J: TRBJ1-5; V: TRBV2; DNA: TGTGCCAGCAGTAGTTCGGGGGGACCCAATCAGCCCCAGCATTTT; CDR3: CASSSSGGPNQPQHF
D: TRBD1; size: -; J: TRBJ2-5; V: TRBV5-1; DNA: TGCGCCAGCAGCTTGGGAATCCGGACAGGGGAAGGGGAGACCCAGTACTTC; CDR3: CASSLGIRTGEGETQYF
D: -; size: -; J: TRBJ1-2; V: TRBV11-2; DNA: TGTGCCAGCAGCGCGATAACCAACTATGGCTACACCTTC; CDR3: CASSAITNYGYTF
D: -; size: -; J: TRBJ1-1; V: TRBV7-2; DNA: TGTGCCAGCAGCTTACGGTTGGGGAGGCCTAGCAGATGGAACACTGAAGCTTTCTTT; CDR3: CASSLRLGRPSRWNTEAFF
D: -; size: -; J: TRBJ1-5; V: TRBV28; DNA: TGTGCCAGCAGTAGCGTGGTTATGACCCAGCATTTT; CDR3: CASSSVVMTQHF
D: -; size: few; J: TRBJ1-4; V: TRBV5-1; DNA: TGCGCCAGCAGCTTGGTCCCCGTAACGACAGGAGTTAATGAAAAACTGTTTTTT; CDR3: CASSLVPVTTGVNEKLFF
D: -; size: -; J: TRBJ1-1; V: TRBV29-1; DNA: TGCAGCGTAGGGGGGGGGATGAACACTGAAGCTTTCTTT; CDR3: CSVGGGMNTEAFF
D: TRBD1; size: -; J: TRBJ1-1; V: TRBV15; DNA: TGTGCCGCACGACAGGGTCTGGGCGTTGGCACTGAAGCTTTCTTT; CDR3: CAARQGLGVGTEAFF
D: -; size: -; J: TRBJ1-1; V: TRBV19; DNA: TGTGCCAGTACACCTTCCAGGATAACTGAAGCTTTCTTT; CDR3: CASTPSRITEAFF
D: TRBD1; size: -; J: TRBJ2-7; V: TRBV11-3; DNA: TGTGCCAGCAGCCCAGGGACAGGATACGAGCAGTACTTC; CDR3: CASSPGTGYEQYF
D: -; size: -; J: TRBJ1-1; V: TRBV2; DNA: TGTGCCAGCAGCGACAGCCGTTACACTGAAGCTTTCTTT; CDR3: CASSDSRYTEAFF
D: -; size: -; J: TRBJ1-2; V: TRBV19; DNA: TGTGCCACCAACCAGGTCCCCGGGGACTATGGCTACACCTTC; CDR3: CATNQVPGDYGYTF
D: -; size: -; J: TRBJ1-3; V: TRBV2; DNA: TGTGCCTCAGGGGAGAGCTCTGGAAACACCATATATTTT; CDR3: CASGESSGNTIYF
D: -; size: once; J: TRBJ2-7; V: TRBV7-9; DNA: TGTGCCAGCAGCTTAGGGTCGCAGGATGATTACGAGCAGTACTTC; CDR3: CASSLGSQDDYEQYF
D: -; size: -; J: TRBJ1-2; V: TRBV7-2; DNA: TGTGCCAGCAGCTTGGGGCAGCAAGTTGGCTACACCTTC; CDR3: CASSLGQQVGYTF
D: -; size: -; J: TRBJ1-6; V: TRBV6-5; DNA: TGTGCCAGCAGCATGGGACAAGAGAGTTCACCCCTCCACTTT; CDR3: CASSMGQESSPLHF
D: -; size: -; J: TRBJ2-3; V: TRBV13; DNA: TGTGCCAGCAGCTCAGTAGGGGGGGGGCCGGGAGATACGCAGTATTTT; CDR3: CASSSVGGGPGDTQYF
D: TRBD1; size: -; J: TRBJ1-2; V: TRBV7-2; DNA: TGTGCCAGCAACGTCAACAGGGGTTTTGTTGGCTACACCTTC; CDR3: CASNVNRGFVGYTF
D: -; size: -; J: TRBJ1-3; V: TRBV30; DNA: TGTGCCTGGAGTGTATTTGTGGGCATCTCTGGAAACACCATATATTTT; CDR3: CAWSVFVGISGNTIYF
D: -; size: -; J: TRBJ1-2; V: TRBV30; DNA: TGTGCCTGTCCTAAGGAAGGGGGATTCTATGGCTACACCTTC; CDR3: CACPKEGGFYGYTF
D: -; size: -; J: TRBJ1-1; V: TRBV30; DNA: TGTGCCTGGGGGTTTGGGGGGTCGGACACTGAAGCTTTCTTT; CDR3: CAWGFGGSDTEAFF
D: -; size: -; J: TRBJ1-2; V: TRBV30; DNA: TGTGCCTGGAGGGAGGTTGGGGTTACCTATGGCTACACCTTC; CDR3: CAWREVGVTYGYTF
D: -; size: -; J: TRBJ2-7; V: TRBV27; DNA: TGTGCCAGCAGTTTATGGAGGGGGGGGCCGATGGAATTC; CDR3: CASSLWRGGPMEF
D: TRBD2; size: -; J: TRBJ2-1; V: TRBV4-1; DNA: TGCGCCAGCAGCCCGACTAGCTATGAGCAGTTCTTC; CDR3: CASSPTSYEQFF
D: TRBD2; size: -; J: TRBJ2-4; V: TRBV6-5; DNA: TGTGCCAGCAGTTACTCGTCCGGGGGGTTCAAAAACATTCAGTACTTC; CDR3: CASSYSSGGFKNIQYF
D: -; size: -; J: TRBJ1-5; V: TRBV27; DNA: TGTGCCAGCTCCGGACTCCGGGGTTATCAGCCCCAGCATTTT; CDR3: CASSGLRGYQPQHF
D: -; size: few; J: TRBJ2-1; V: TRBV7-2; DNA: TGTGCCAGCACCATCCCGCGGGTGGGGAGAGGCAATGAGCAGTTCTTC; CDR3: CASTIPRVGRGNEQFF
D: -; size: -; J: TRBJ1-2; V: TRBV6-5; DNA: TGTGCCAGCACCCCGGGGGGCCCCTATGGCTACACCTTC; CDR3: CASTPGGPYGYTF
D: -; size: -; J: TRBJ1-2; V: TRBV28; DNA: TGTGCCAGCAGCCAAACAGGTAGTCAGGGTGGCTACACCTTC; CDR3: CASSQTGSQGGYTF